This T cell receptor beta chain comes out of a study of blood T cells in healthy people across ages. Whole-study results and caveats: Estimates based on one million T cells were treated as lower bounds. TCR beta diversity, measured per million T cells, fell in a roughly linear way with age.

Of note for this clonotype: Its specificity is not known.

Every donor gave roughly 9.2 milliliters of peripheral blood. Trimming removed 0 bases at V and 3 bases at J, with 14 bases between. Per germline, CDR1 SGHRS and CDR2 YFSETQ. The CDR3 spans 16 residues. It was with a sample-barcoded 5' primer and a J-beta primer mix that a second PCR of roughly 7 to 12 cycles was run. Every single cDNA molecule received a tag from a template-switch adaptor with 12 random nucleotides. TCRdb itself ran the 5' RACE reads through MiXCR, one entry per CDR3 protein. The table records some 1,800,000 distinct CDR3 sequences, about 39% of them present only once. Sample: blood. J is TRBJ2-3 and V is TRBV5-1; no clear D. The sequence was obtained from a human donor in good health. CDR3 DNA sequence: TGCGCCAGCAGCTTGGGTAACAGCGTTGGTACAGATACGCAGTATTTT. It is translated as CASSLGNSVGTDTQYF.